The present TCR beta chain was sequenced within a study of T cells after posttransplantation cyclophosphamide. Measured with immunoSEQ multiplex PCR; TCRdb has only the in-frame clones, and not every one. The sample has 30,000 to 35,000 clones, none seen only once. This clone was detected many times. The sequenced sample consisted of PBMCs. The clonotype originates from a woman in her 50s in good health and a related stem cell transplant donor.

CDR3 in amino acids: CASSYPGQGAWTEAFF. CDR3 nucleotide sequence: TGTGCCAGCAGTTATCCGGGACAGGGGGCTTGGACTGAAGCTTTCTTT. V gene TRBV7-2 combines with J gene TRBJ1-1, with 12 bases that match TRBD1. With V trimmed by 6 bases and J by 5 bases, 10 bases remained unmatched. The CDR3 length is 16 residues. Per the germline V gene, CDR1 is SGHTA and CDR2 is FQGNSA.